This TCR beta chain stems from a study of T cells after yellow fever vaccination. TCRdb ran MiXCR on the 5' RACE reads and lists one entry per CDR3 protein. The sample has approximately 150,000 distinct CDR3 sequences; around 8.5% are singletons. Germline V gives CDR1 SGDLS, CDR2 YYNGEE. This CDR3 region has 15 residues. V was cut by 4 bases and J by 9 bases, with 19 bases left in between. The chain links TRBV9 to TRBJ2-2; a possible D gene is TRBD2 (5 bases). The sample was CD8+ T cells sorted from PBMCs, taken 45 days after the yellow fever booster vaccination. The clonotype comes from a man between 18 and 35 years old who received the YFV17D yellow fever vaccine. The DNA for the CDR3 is TGTGCCAGCAGCCCCCTATTCGACCCGGGGAGGGAGCTGTTTTTT. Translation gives CASSPLFDPGRELFF.